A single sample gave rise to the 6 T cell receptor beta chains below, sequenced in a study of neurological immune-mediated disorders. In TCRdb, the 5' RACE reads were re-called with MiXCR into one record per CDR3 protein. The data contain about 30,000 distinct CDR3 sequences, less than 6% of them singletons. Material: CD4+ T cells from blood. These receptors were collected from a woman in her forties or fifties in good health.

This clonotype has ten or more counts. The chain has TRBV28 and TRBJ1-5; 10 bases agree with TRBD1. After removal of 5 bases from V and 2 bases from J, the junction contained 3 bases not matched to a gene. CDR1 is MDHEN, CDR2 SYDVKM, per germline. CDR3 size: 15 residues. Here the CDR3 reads CASSIGQGGNQPQHF. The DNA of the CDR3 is TGTGCCAGCAGTATCGGACAGGGGGGCAATCAGCCCCAGCATTTT.

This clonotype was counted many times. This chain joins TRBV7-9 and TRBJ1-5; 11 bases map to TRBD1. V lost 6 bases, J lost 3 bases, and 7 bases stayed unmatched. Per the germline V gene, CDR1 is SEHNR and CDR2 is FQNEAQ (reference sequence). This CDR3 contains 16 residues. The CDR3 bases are TGTGCCAGCAGTCCCGGGACAGGGGGAATCAATCAGCCCCAGCATTTT. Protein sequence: CASSPGTGGINQPQHF.

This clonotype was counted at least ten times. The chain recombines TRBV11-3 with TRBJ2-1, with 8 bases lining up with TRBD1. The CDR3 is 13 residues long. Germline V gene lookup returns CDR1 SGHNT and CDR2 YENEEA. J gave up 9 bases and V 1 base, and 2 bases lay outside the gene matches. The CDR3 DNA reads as TGTGCCAGCAGCTTAGGACAGGGGCCTGAGCAGTTCTTC. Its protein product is CASSLGQGPEQFF.

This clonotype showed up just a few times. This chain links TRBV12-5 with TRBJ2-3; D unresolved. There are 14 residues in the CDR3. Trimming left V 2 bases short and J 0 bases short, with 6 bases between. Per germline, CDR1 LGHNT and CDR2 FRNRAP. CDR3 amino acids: CASGLMRSTDTQYF. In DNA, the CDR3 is TGTGCTAGTGGTTTGATGAGAAGCACAGATACGCAGTATTTT. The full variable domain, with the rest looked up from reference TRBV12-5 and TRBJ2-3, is DARVTQTPRHKVTEMGQEVTMRCQPILGHNTVFWYRQTMMQGLELLAYFRNRAPLDDSGMPKDRFSAEMPDATLATLKIQPSEPRDSAVYFCASGLMRSTDTQYFGPGTRLTVL.

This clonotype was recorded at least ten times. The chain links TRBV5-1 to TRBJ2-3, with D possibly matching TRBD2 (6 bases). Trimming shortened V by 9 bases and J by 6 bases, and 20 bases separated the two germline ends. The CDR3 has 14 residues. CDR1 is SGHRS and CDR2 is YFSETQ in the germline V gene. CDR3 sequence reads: CATGSGGLVDTQYF. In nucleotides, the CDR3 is TGCGCCACCGGGAGCGGAGGGTTGGTTGATACGCAGTATTTT.

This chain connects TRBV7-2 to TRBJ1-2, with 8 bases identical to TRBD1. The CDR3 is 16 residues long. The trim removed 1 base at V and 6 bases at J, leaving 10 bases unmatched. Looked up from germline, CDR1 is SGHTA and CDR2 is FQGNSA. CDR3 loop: CASSLGGKGQDNGYTF. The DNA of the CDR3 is TGTGCCAGCAGCTTAGGGGGGAAGGGACAGGACAATGGCTACACCTTC.